A few counts support the clone carrying this T cell receptor (beta chain). This record belongs to a study of blood T cells in healthy people across ages. A sample-barcoded 5' primer and a J-beta primer mix were used in a second PCR of roughly 6 to 11 cycles. Each CDR3 protein gets one entry after TCRdb re-called the 5' RACE reads with MiXCR. The sample lists 580,000 or so distinct CDR3 sequences, roughly 48% occurring once. V was cut by 3 bases and J by 5 bases, with 13 bases left in between. The CDR3 has 14 amino acids. Germline V lookup: CDR1 ENHRY, CDR2 SYGVKD. The sequence derives from a man older than 75 in good health. Sequenced sample: blood. The genes are TRBV10-3 and TRBJ2-5, with D possibly matching TRBD1 (6 bases). The CDR3 loop is CAISDPVGAETQYF. The DNA for the CDR3 is TGTGCCATCAGTGACCCCGTGGGGGCGGAGACCCAGTACTTC.